Following are 16 T cell receptor beta chains from one sample sequenced in a study of human T cells and chemical hapten exposure. Sample time point: patch test 1, 2 weeks after DPC sensitization. Treatment denoted: therapeutic diphenylcyclopropenone sensitization with weekly scalp DPC. In TCRdb, the RACE reads were re-called with MiXCR into one record per CDR3 protein. The table shows under 200,000 distinct CDR3 sequences, with roughly 15% occurring only once. Source: whole blood, taken in connection with sensitization to the hapten diphenylcyclopropenone (DPC). The receptors were gathered from a woman between 25 and 40 years old with alopecia areata. Some clones in this sample may be carry-over from other donors' samples.

The chain is built from TRBV6-1 and TRBJ1-1; D is unclear. V dropped 2 bases and J dropped 6 bases, with 13 bases sitting between them. CDR1 MNHNS and CDR2 SASEGT come from the germline V gene. CDR3 length equals 14 residues. The CDR3: CASSEIPWQAEAFF. In DNA form, the CDR3 reads TGTGCCAGCAGTGAAATCCCTTGGCAGGCTGAAGCTTTCTTT.

This clonotype was counted a few times. The rearrangement uses TRBV4-3 and TRBJ1-4; no definite D call. Germline-derived CDR1 and CDR2 are LGHNA and YSLEER. Trimming removed 1 base at V and 4 bases at J, with 10 bases between. This CDR3 spans 15 amino acids. CDR3 loop: CASSQVEAVNEKLFF. In DNA form, the CDR3 reads TGCGCCAGCAGCCAAGTAGAGGCAGTTAATGAAAAACTGTTTTTT.

The chain carries TRBV7-6 and TRBJ2-3; D is possibly TRBD2 (7 bases). Trimming took 1 base from V and 5 from J, leaving 13 bases between them. Germline-derived CDR1 and CDR2 are SGHVS and FNYEAQ. CDR3 length: 15 residues. The CDR3 nucleotides read TGTGCCAGCAGCTTAGTCGCGGGGGCAGGAGATACGCAGTATTTT. It yields the protein CASSLVAGAGDTQYF.

This clonotype has a count of ten or more. The chain couples TRBV14 to TRBJ1-1; tentatively, D is TRBD1 (6 bases). V was trimmed by 1 base and J by 7 bases, leaving 13 bases between them. Germline V gives CDR1 SGHDN, CDR2 FVKESK. The CDR3 loop spans 14 amino acids. The CDR3 is CASSQGRQVYEAFF. The CDR3 nucleotides read TGTGCCAGCAGCCAAGGTCGACAGGTTTATGAAGCTTTCTTT.

This sequence joins TRBV4-3 and TRBJ2-3, with D perhaps TRBD2 (5 bases). From germline, CDR1 is LGHNA and CDR2 YSLEER. The CDR3 length is 16 residues. Trimming removed 0 bases at V and 8 bases at J, with 18 bases between. The CDR3 spells CASSQDRVKPAVTQYF. The CDR3 coding sequence is TGCGCCAGCAGCCAAGATCGTGTCAAACCAGCGGTTACGCAGTATTTT.

This clonotype was counted many times. The chain combines TRBV2 with TRBJ2-7; 9 bases map to TRBD2. The CDR3 sequence is 14 residues long. V shed 7 bases, J shed 3 bases, and the junction held 7 bases outside the gene matches. CDR1 is SNHLY and CDR2 is FYNNEI in the germline V gene. CDR3 sequence reads: CASIKGTSIYEQYF. The DNA for the CDR3 is TGTGCCAGCATCAAGGGGACTAGCATCTACGAGCAGTACTTC.

The chain employs TRBV27 and TRBJ2-5; 10 bases match TRBD2. V shed 5 bases and J 4 bases; nucleotides not matched to a gene: 4. Germline lookup yields CDR1 MNHEY and CDR2 SMNVEV (reference sequence). CDR3 length equals 14 residues. The CDR3 DNA sequence: TGTGCCAGCAGTAGCGGGAGGGCCGGAGAGACCCAGTACTTC. Translation gives CASSSGRAGETQYF.

V is TRBV5-8 and J is TRBJ1-6; D remains unclear. Germline assignment: CDR1 SGHTS and CDR2 YDEGEE. Trimming left V 1 base short and J 5 bases short, with 13 bases between. The CDR3 extends over 16 amino acids. The CDR3 DNA is TGTGCCAGCAGCTTGAGGTCAGAGTTTCATAATTCACCCCTCCACTTT. Amino acids: CASSLRSEFHNSPLHF.

CDR3 region: CASRQGSNEQFF. CDR3 in DNA: TGTGCCAGCAGACAGGGGAGCAATGAGCAGTTCTTC. This rearrangement joins TRBV28 to TRBJ2-1, with 7 bases lining up with TRBD1. Germline values: CDR1 MDHEN, CDR2 SYDVKM. Trimming removed 6 bases from V and 6 bases from J; junction bases left unmatched: 2. The CDR3 totals 12 residues.

This clonotype occurred many times. The chain carries TRBV3-1 and TRBJ1-1, with D perhaps TRBD1 (5 bases). Trimming took off 6 bases at V and 4 bases at J, with 15 bases between the two ends. The CDR3 totals 14 residues. Germline V gene sequence: CDR1 LGHDT, CDR2 YNNKEL (reference sequence). The CDR3, as DNA: TGTGCCAGCAGAGTCCAGGGAGCGGGCACTGAAGCTTTCTTT. This encodes CASRVQGAGTEAFF.

This clonotype was recorded a few times. The chain links TRBV20-1 to TRBJ2-7; possibly TRBD1 or TRBD2 for D (5 bases each). The ends were cut back, 3 bases at V and 0 bases at J, with 18 bases in the middle. From germline, CDR1 is DFQATT and CDR2 SNEGSKA (reference sequence). The CDR3 contains 16 residues. The CDR3 nucleotides are TGCAGTGCTAGCGGGGCCGGGGCAGGGAGCTCCTACGAGCAGTACTTC. Amino acid sequence: CSASGAGAGSSYEQYF.

This clonotype was found a few times. This chain joins TRBV12-3 or TRBV12-4 and TRBJ1-2; the D gene is possibly TRBD1 (6 bases). The CDR3 contains 14 residues. Between the trimmed V and J ends, which lost 5 bases and 5 bases, there was a span of 15 bases. This CDR3 reads CASSPDTGSYGYTF. The CDR3 bases are TGTGCCAGCAGTCCTGACACAGGGTCTTATGGCTACACCTTC.

CDR3 protein: CASRGGTYEQYF. In DNA form, the CDR3 reads TGTGCCAGCAGGGGCGGGACCTACGAGCAGTACTTC. The gene calls are TRBV6-5 and TRBJ2-7, with D maybe TRBD2 (6 bases). Germline V gene sequence: CDR1 MNHEY, CDR2 SVGAGI. The CDR3 runs 12 residues. V was trimmed by 6 bases and J by 2 bases, leaving 8 bases between them.

This clonotype was detected many times. This CDR3 reads CASSPQGTNTEAFF. The CDR3 DNA reads as TGTGCCAGCTCACCGCAGGGGACCAACACTGAAGCTTTCTTT. The rearrangement joins TRBV18 to TRBJ1-1; weak D call: TRBD1 (6 bases). Germline CDR1 KGHSH, CDR2 LQKENI. The ends were cut back, 3 bases at V and 2 bases at J, with 10 bases in the middle. The CDR3 covers 14 residues. Complete variable domain (other parts from reference TRBV18 and TRBJ1-1): NAGVMQNPRHLVRRRGQEARLRCSPMKGHSHVYWYRQLPEEGLKFMVYLQKENIIDESGMPKERFSAEFPKEGPSILRIQQVVRGDSAAYFCASSPQGTNTEAFFGQGTRLTVV.

V is TRBV23-1 and J is TRBJ1-5; 9 bases line up with TRBD1. TRBV23-1 has ORF status, its function being uncertain. CDR3 length: 16 amino acids. V was pared by 0 bases and J by 5 bases, with 5 bases of the junction left unmatched. CDR3 DNA sequence: TGCGCCAGCAGTCAATCCCAGGACAGGGGTGATCAGCCCCAGCATTTT. This sequence encodes CASSQSQDRGDQPQHF.

This clonotype was detected many times. The genes are TRBV11-2 and TRBJ2-3; 15 nucleotides align to TRBD2. The germline V gene has CDR1 SGHAT and CDR2 FQNNGV. The junction had 14 bases not matched to a gene; V was cut back by 1 base and J by 9 bases. This CDR3 contains 19 residues. Here the CDR3 reads CASSLVGLAGGGAHATQYF. CDR3 in DNA: TGTGCCAGCAGCTTAGTAGGACTAGCGGGAGGGGGTGCACATGCGACGCAGTATTTT.